These 14 T cell receptor beta chains were all obtained from the same sample, sequenced in a study of chemoradiotherapy in HPV16-positive cancers. Assay: immunoSEQ multiplex PCR; the TCRdb copy retains only in-frame clones and omits some. The sample has almost 6,000 clones; about four fifths are singletons. This sample was obtained from a patient who underwent chemoradiotherapy. Receptors originate from a human donor with HPV-associated anogenital cancer.

This clone showed up just once. V usage is TRBV27 and J usage is TRBJ1-5; TRBD1 agrees at 8 bases. CDR3 length equals 16 residues. Germline CDR1 MNHEY, CDR2 SMNVEV (reference sequence). The V gene end was trimmed by 4 bases and the J gene end by 0 bases; junction bases not matched to a gene: 5. Written as DNA, the CDR3 is TGTGCCAGCAGTTCCCACAGGGGGTTTAGCAATCAGCCCCAGCATTTT. Protein product: CASSSHRGFSNQPQHF.

This clone appeared once. V is TRBV28 and J is TRBJ2-6; 7 bases fit TRBD1. The CDR3 covers 15 residues. After removal of 6 bases from V and 2 bases from J, the junction contained 4 bases not matched to a gene. Germline V gives CDR1 MDHEN, CDR2 SYDVKM. The CDR3 DNA sequence: TGTGCCAGCAGCCTGACAGGGACTGGGGCCAACGTCCTGACTTTC. Its translation is CASSLTGTGANVLTF.

The CDR3 region has the DNA TGCGCCAGCAGCCAAGATTCACCGGACAGGGGGCGGGAGACCCAGTACTTC. It translates to CASSQDSPDRGRETQYF. The V call is TRBV4-1, the J call TRBJ2-5; 11 bases align to TRBD1. The V gene's germline CDR1 is MGHRA and CDR2 YSYEKL. The CDR3 loop spans 17 amino acids. The V and J ends lost 0 bases and 5 bases, in that order; junction bases with no gene match: 8.

The V gene is TRBV7-8, the J gene TRBJ1-1; 8 nucleotides align to TRBD1. This CDR3 has 14 amino acids. Germline CDR1 SGHVS, CDR2 FQNEAQ. V gave up 5 bases and J gave up 5 bases; unmatched junction bases: 7. DNA for the CDR3: TGTGCCAGCAGCGCCAGGGGGCGCGAGACTGAAGCTTTCTTT. It specifies CASSARGRETEAFF.

This clone was seen a few times. This sequence joins TRBV6-5 and TRBJ1-1; no reliable D call. Trimming took 0 bases from V and 0 from J, leaving 5 bases between them. The CDR3 is made up of 14 amino acids. Germline V gene sequence: CDR1 MNHEY, CDR2 SVGAGI. The CDR3, as DNA: TGTGCCAGCAGTTACTCCCAGATGAACACTGAAGCTTTCTTT. This gives the protein CASSYSQMNTEAFF.

The chain uses TRBV2 and TRBJ1-3; TRBD1 aligns across 11 bases. Trimming at V came to 9 bases and at J to 2 bases, leaving 9 bases not matched to a gene. The CDR3 extends over 16 amino acids. CDR1 is SNHLY, CDR2 FYNNEI, per germline. CDR3 amino acids: CASAGTGGFAGNTIYF. CDR3 DNA: TGTGCCAGTGCCGGGACAGGGGGATTTGCTGGAAACACCATATATTTT.

The chain links TRBV11-2 to TRBJ2-1; D remains ambiguous. CDR1 is SGHAT and CDR2 is FQNNGV in the germline V gene. This CDR3 region has 11 residues. Trimming stripped 6 bases from V and 3 bases from J, with 3 bases between. CDR3 loop: CASRGYNEQFF. CDR3 nucleotide sequence: TGTGCCAGCAGGGGCTACAATGAGCAGTTCTTC.

The CDR3 protein is CASSDRWDLGTECSTDTQYF. In DNA form, the CDR3 reads TGTGCCAGCAGTGACCGGTGGGACTTAGGGACGGAGTGTAGCACAGATACGCAGTATTTT. The J gene is TRBJ2-3, the V gene TRBV6-4; D possibly corresponds to TRBD2 (6 bases). The CDR3 loop spans 20 amino acids. The germline CDR1 and CDR2 sequences are MRHNA and SNTAGT. The V and J ends lost 2 bases and 0 bases respectively, with 24 bases between them.

The chain is built from TRBV6-4 and TRBJ2-7, with 8 positions matching TRBD1. This CDR3 is built from 16 residues. With V trimmed by 5 bases and J by 1 base, 10 bases remained unmatched. The germline CDR1 and CDR2 sequences are MRHNA and SNTAGT. The CDR3 region is CASSPSWTGRSYEQYF. The CDR3, as DNA: TGTGCCAGCAGTCCTAGCTGGACAGGGAGGTCCTACGAGCAGTACTTC.

The chain combines TRBV9 with TRBJ2-3; either TRBD1 or TRBD2 may supply D (6 bases each). The V gene's germline CDR1 is SGDLS and CDR2 YYNGEE. There are 16 residues in the CDR3. Trimming left V 6 bases short and J 2 bases short, with 19 bases between. The CDR3 coding sequence is TGTGCCAGCAACGCCGAACTAGGGGGGACCACAGATACGCAGTATTTT. Protein: CASNAELGGTTDTQYF.

This clone showed up just a few times. The V call is TRBV6-6, the J call TRBJ1-2; D might be TRBD1 (5 bases). The germline V gene has CDR1 MNHNY and CDR2 SVGAGI (reference sequence). Between the trimmed V and J ends, which lost 2 bases and 3 bases, there was a span of 10 bases. The CDR3 sequence is 14 residues long. The CDR3 protein is CASSYKGNDYGYTF. The CDR3 DNA is TGTGCCAGCAGTTACAAGGGGAACGACTATGGCTACACCTTC.

The sample holds a few counts of this clone. The gene calls are TRBV30 and TRBJ1-2; D is perhaps TRBD1 (6 bases). Trimming pared 0 bases from V and 4 bases from J, leaving 12 bases between. From germline, CDR1 is GTSNPN and CDR2 SVGIG (reference sequence). This CDR3 comprises 14 residues. The CDR3 reads CAWSVRRGLYGYTF. DNA for the CDR3: TGTGCCTGGAGTGTACGCAGGGGACTCTATGGCTACACCTTC.

This rearrangement joins TRBV6-5 to TRBJ1-2, with D possibly TRBD1 on 5 matching bases. V was pared by 6 bases and J by 8 bases, with 16 bases between. This CDR3 is 13 amino acids long. Looked up from germline, CDR1 is MNHEY and CDR2 is SVGAGI. CDR3 in DNA: TGTGCCAGCAGACCGGGCCCAGGGCCGGGCTACACCTTC. Protein: CASRPGPGPGYTF.

V is TRBV5-3 and J is TRBJ1-1; 7 bases line up with TRBD1. TRBV5-3 is an ORF, and what it does is uncertain. This CDR3 spans 15 amino acids. V was pared by 4 bases and J by 0 bases, with 6 bases of the junction left unmatched. The CDR3 sequence is CARSQGGGLNTEAFF. The CDR3 DNA follows: TGTGCCAGAAGCCAGGGGGGAGGTTTGAACACTGAAGCTTTCTTT.